Following are 11 T cell receptor beta chains from one sample sequenced in a study of PD-1 blockade in classical Hodgkin lymphoma (TCRdb year 2020). The library relied on the immunoSEQ multiplex PCR assay. The table comes from immuneACCESS by way of TCRdb, which keeps in-frame sequences with V and J called. Part of the clones is missing from these tables; in studies checked, under half for an unresolved V gene and the rest for unknown reasons. The sample records tens of thousands of clones, 90% of which are singletons. The top ten clones comprise about 2.9% of the sample. The time point label corresponds to: cycle 4 day 1 (C4D1), after 5 to 7 weeks of nivolumab. Relapse after autologous stem cell transplantation had occurred in all trial patients, and cohorts A, B and C were distinguished by prior brentuximab vedotin exposure. Sequencing was performed on peripheral blood mononuclear cells (PBMCs), taken before the fourth cycle of nivolumab. Every receptor here comes from a human donor with classical Hodgkin lymphoma.

The rearrangement links TRBV28 to TRBJ2-7; D possibly corresponds to TRBD2 (5 bases). CDR1 is MDHEN and CDR2 is SYDVKM in the germline V gene. The CDR3 length is 14 residues. Trimming removed 5 bases at V and 1 base at J, with 12 bases between. CDR3: CASSTWTVSYEQYF. The CDR3 nucleotides read TGTGCCAGCAGTACCTGGACTGTATCCTACGAGCAGTACTTC.

The rearrangement links TRBV15 to TRBJ2-7; 11 bases are shared with TRBD1. The CDR3 contains 17 residues. After removal of 5 bases from V and 2 bases from J, the junction contained 11 bases not matched to a gene. Germline CDR1 reads LNHNV; CDR2 reads YYDKDF (reference sequence). The chain's CDR3 is CATSQLLPGQGAYEQYF. The CDR3 nucleotides read TGTGCCACCAGCCAACTACTCCCGGGACAGGGGGCCTACGAGCAGTACTTC. Full variable domain (remainder filled in from reference TRBV15 and TRBJ2-7): DAMVIQNPRYQVTQFGKPVTLSCSQTLNHNVMYWYQQKSSQAPKLLFHYYDKDFNNEADTPDNFQSRRPNTSFCFLDIRSPGLGDTAMYLCATSQLLPGQGAYEQYFGPGTRLTVT.

This clone came up once. CDR3 in DNA: TGCGCCAGCATTCCCCACCCCCGAAGCTCCTACAATGAGCAGTTCTTC. This codes for CASIPHPRSSYNEQFF. The V and J genes are TRBV5-1 and TRBJ2-1; unclear D gene. CDR1 and CDR2 (germline): SGHRS, YFSETQ. V dropped 6 bases and J dropped 0 bases, with 16 bases sitting between them. The CDR3 loop spans 16 amino acids.

This chain connects TRBV2 to TRBJ1-1; the D gene is possibly TRBD1 (6 bases). CDR3 length: 14 residues. V gave up 7 bases and J gave up 5 bases, with 17 bases separating them. Looked up from germline, CDR1 is SNHLY and CDR2 is FYNNEI. CDR3 protein: CASTYTEGGTEAFF. The CDR3 nucleotides read TGTGCCAGCACCTACACGGAGGGGGGAACTGAAGCTTTCTTT.

The chain carries TRBV6-1 and TRBJ1-4; 7 positions agree with TRBD1. The CDR3 is made up of 16 amino acids. Trimming cost V 3 bases and J 0 bases; bases outside gene matches: 4. Germline loops: CDR1 MNHNS, CDR2 SASEGT. In DNA, the CDR3 is TGTGCCAGCAGTGATGCCGGGACAGCAACTAATGAAAAACTGTTTTTT. It translates to CASSDAGTATNEKLFF.

The CDR3 reads CASSSQVSSYNEQFF. The CDR3 DNA reads as TGTGCCAGCAGTTCGCAGGTGAGCTCCTACAATGAGCAGTTCTTC. V gene TRBV6-6 combines with J gene TRBJ2-1; no clear D. The germline V and J ends were trimmed by 4 bases and 0 bases, with 10 bases remaining between them. The CDR3 runs 15 residues. Germline CDR1 reads MNHNY; CDR2 reads SVGAGI (reference sequence).

V and J are TRBV18 and TRBJ2-5, with a weak D call TRBD2 (6 bases). The CDR3 totals 14 residues. Germline loops: CDR1 KGHSH, CDR2 LQKENI. V was pared by 3 bases and J by 2 bases, with 10 bases between. The CDR3 DNA is TGTGCCAGCTCACCGACACGGGGGCAAGAGACCCAGTACTTC. Residues: CASSPTRGQETQYF.

The chain uses TRBV7-9 and TRBJ2-2; TRBD1 matches 7 bases. V was clipped by 5 bases and J by 0 bases; unmatched bases: 6. The CDR3 spans 16 residues. In germline, CDR1 is SEHNR, CDR2 FQNEAQ (reference sequence). CDR3 in amino acids: CASSVTGTANTGELFF. The DNA of the CDR3 is TGTGCCAGCAGCGTCACCGGGACAGCGAACACCGGGGAGCTGTTTTTT.

This clone was detected once. The chain joins TRBV6-5 to TRBJ2-1, with TRBD1 matching over 9 bases. This CDR3 region has 16 residues. With V trimmed by 0 bases and J by 7 bases, 7 bases remained unmatched. From germline, CDR1 is MNHEY and CDR2 SVGAGI. The CDR3 region is CASSYSGTGLSNEQFF. CDR3 DNA: TGTGCCAGCAGTTACTCCGGGACAGGGTTATCAAATGAGCAGTTCTTC.

This chain connects TRBV11-3 to TRBJ2-3, with a weak D call TRBD1 (5 bases). This CDR3 spans 13 amino acids. V was clipped by 6 bases and J by 1 base, with 8 bases between them. Germline assignment: CDR1 SGHNT and CDR2 YENEEA. The CDR3 spells CASRKQGTDTQYF. The CDR3 DNA reads as TGTGCCAGCAGGAAACAGGGCACAGATACGCAGTATTTT.

The chain carries TRBV28 and TRBJ1-3; D uncertain. The CDR3 is 12 residues long. The germline V and J ends were trimmed by 7 bases and 4 bases, with 8 bases remaining between them. Germline values: CDR1 MDHEN, CDR2 SYDVKM. CDR3 residues: CASTSEGNTIYF. The CDR3 DNA sequence: TGTGCCAGCACTTCGGAGGGAAACACCATATATTTT.